This entry features one TCR beta chain sequence. No antigen is known for it. TCRdb keeps only in-frame clones here, not all; method: immunoSEQ multiplex PCR. The sample lists 120,000 to 150,000 clones, 85% to 95% occurring once. The sample belongs to a study of T cell responses to AZD1222 COVID-19 vaccine. Study conclusions and caveats: The study sampled repertoires only after the peak T cell response.

The sample consisted of peripheral blood, taken on day 0 of AZD1222 vaccination. This sequence originates from an adult in good health.

The CDR3 sequence: CSVSDNNQPQHF. The DNA of the CDR3 is TGCAGCGTATCCGACAACAATCAGCCCCAGCATTTT. The chain carries TRBV29-1 and TRBJ1-5; D call uncertain. Trimming left V 6 bases short and J 3 bases short, with 9 bases between. Germline V gene data show CDR1 as SQVTM and CDR2 as ANQGSEA. The CDR3 is 12 residues long.